A selection of T cell receptor beta chains follows, all from one sample in a study of cytomegalovirus exposure and HLA in healthy donors. Only in-frame clones appear in the TCRdb table, and some are missing; sequencing was by immunoSEQ multiplex PCR. The sample holds 95,000 to 150,000 clones, about four fifths seen once. The sequenced sample was PBMCs. The receptors originated from a female donor in good health and CMV-seropositive. The CDR3 runs from the conserved cysteine through the conserved F or W. D genes are given only for firm matches. Size tells how often a clone was seen (once, few, many) or the class of an expanded clone, and some rows leave it out.

clone_size j_call v_call d_call cdr3_aa cdr3_nt
- TRBJ1-5 TRBV6-1 - CASTGPNSNQPQHF TGTGCATCCACAGGGCCCAATAGCAATCAGCCCCAGCATTTT
few TRBJ1-5 TRBV6-5 TRBD1 CASNMTGGQPQHF TGTGCCAGCAACATGACAGGGGGACAGCCCCAGCATTTT
- TRBJ2-3 TRBV4-3 TRBD1 CASSQDTGTGRLGTQYF TGCGCCAGCAGCCAAGATACAGGGACAGGGAGGCTGGGTACGCAGTATTTT
- TRBJ1-5 TRBV10-3 TRBD1 CAISLDRGSQPQHF TGTGCCATCAGTCTGGACAGGGGAAGTCAGCCCCAGCATTTT
once TRBJ2-4 TRBV11-2 - CASSLEANIQYF TGTGCCAGCAGCTTAGAAGCAAACATTCAGTACTTC
- TRBJ2-2 TRBV11-2 - CASSSRRDLGELFF TGTGCCAGCAGCTCCAGGCGGGACCTCGGGGAGCTGTTTTTT
- TRBJ1-1 TRBV19 - CATAEDRIRAEAFF TGTGCCACCGCGGAAGACAGGATTCGGGCTGAAGCTTTCTTT
- TRBJ2-5 TRBV27 - CASSQTGYRETQYF TGTGCCAGCAGTCAAACAGGGTATCGAGAGACCCAGTACTTC
- TRBJ2-5 TRBV7-2 - CASSQNMGGSGETQYF TGTGCCAGCAGTCAGAATATGGGCGGATCAGGGGAGACCCAGTACTTC
- TRBJ2-2 TRBV2 - CASSGHGGPRTGELFF TGTGCCAGCAGTGGACACGGGGGGCCTCGGACCGGGGAGCTGTTTTTT
- TRBJ2-6 TRBV5-4 - CASSRQDGSGANVLTF TGTGCCAGCAGCCGACAGGACGGCTCTGGGGCCAACGTCCTGACTTTC
- TRBJ1-2 TRBV9 TRBD1 CASSVQGGKYGYTF TGTGCCAGCAGCGTGCAAGGGGGCAAATATGGCTACACCTTC
few TRBJ1-2 TRBV6-5 - CASSYRGGAWDGYTF TGTGCCAGCAGTTACCGGGGGGGCGCTTGGGATGGCTACACCTTC
- TRBJ2-5 TRBV6-5 TRBD1 CASRARDRQETQYF TGTGCCAGCAGGGCCCGGGACAGGCAAGAGACCCAGTACTTC
- TRBJ2-1 TRBV28 - CASSRTAGNEQFF TGTGCCAGCAGTCGGACAGCAGGGAATGAGCAGTTCTTC
- TRBJ2-3 TRBV4-1 TRBD1 CASSQNAPAAGGVGDTQYF TGCGCCAGCAGCCAGAATGCCCCAGCGGCAGGGGGCGTGGGAGATACGCAGTATTTT
- TRBJ2-7 TRBV9 TRBD2 CASSVDWGGREQYF TGTGCCAGCAGCGTAGATTGGGGGGGTCGCGAGCAGTACTTC
- TRBJ1-6 TRBV15 TRBD1 CATSTEDRAENSPLHF TGTGCCACCAGCACCGAGGACAGGGCTGAAAATTCACCCCTCCACTTT
- TRBJ2-3 TRBV9 TRBD2 CASSVGVAGAADTQYF TGTGCCAGCAGCGTAGGGGTAGCGGGGGCGGCAGATACGCAGTATTTT
once TRBJ2-7 TRBV5-4 TRBD1 CASSTWTGFSYEQYF TGTGCCAGCAGCACGTGGACAGGATTCTCCTACGAGCAGTACTTC
- TRBJ1-6 TRBV10-3 TRBD1 CAISRDDRDGSPLHF TGTGCCATCAGTCGAGACGACAGGGATGGTTCACCCCTCCACTTT